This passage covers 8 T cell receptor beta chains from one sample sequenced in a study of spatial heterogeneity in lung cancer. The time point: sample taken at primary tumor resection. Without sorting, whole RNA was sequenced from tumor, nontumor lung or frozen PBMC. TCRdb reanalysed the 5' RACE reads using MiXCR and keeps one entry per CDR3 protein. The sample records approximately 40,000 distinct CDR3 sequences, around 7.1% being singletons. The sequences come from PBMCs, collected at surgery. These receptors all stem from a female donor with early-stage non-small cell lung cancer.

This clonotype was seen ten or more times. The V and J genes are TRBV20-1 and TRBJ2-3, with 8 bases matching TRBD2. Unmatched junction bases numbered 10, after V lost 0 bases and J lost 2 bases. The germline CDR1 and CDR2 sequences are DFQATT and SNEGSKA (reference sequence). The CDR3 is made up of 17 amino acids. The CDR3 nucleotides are TGCAGTGCTAGAGATATACCTCCGGGGGGGCCCACAGATACGCAGTATTTT. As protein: CSARDIPPGGPTDTQYF.

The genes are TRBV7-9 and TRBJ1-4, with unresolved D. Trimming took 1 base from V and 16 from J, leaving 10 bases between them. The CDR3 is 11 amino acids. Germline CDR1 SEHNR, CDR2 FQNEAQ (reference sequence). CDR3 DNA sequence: TGTGCCAGCAGCTTAGACAAGAAGCGGTTTTTT. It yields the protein CASSLDKKRFF.

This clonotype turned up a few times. DNA of the CDR3: TGTGCCAGCAGCCAACGACAGGGGACAACTAATGAAAAACTGTTTTTT. This gives the protein CASSQRQGTTNEKLFF. The rearrangement joins TRBV7-2 to TRBJ1-4, with TRBD1 matching 8 bases. CDR1 and CDR2 from the germline V gene are SGHTA and FQGNSA. This CDR3 spans 16 amino acids. With V trimmed by 5 bases and J by 0 bases, 5 bases remained unmatched.

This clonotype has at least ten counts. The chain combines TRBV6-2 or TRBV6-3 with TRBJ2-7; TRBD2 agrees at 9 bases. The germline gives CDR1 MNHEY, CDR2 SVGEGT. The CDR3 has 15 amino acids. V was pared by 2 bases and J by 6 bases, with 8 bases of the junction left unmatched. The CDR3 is CASSYVASGAPEQYF. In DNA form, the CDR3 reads TGTGCCAGCAGTTACGTGGCTAGCGGGGCTCCCGAGCAGTACTTC.

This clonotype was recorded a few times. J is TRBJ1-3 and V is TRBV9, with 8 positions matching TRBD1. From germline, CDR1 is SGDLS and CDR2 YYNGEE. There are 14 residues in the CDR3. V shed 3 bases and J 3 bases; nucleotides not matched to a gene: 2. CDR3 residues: CASSDDRGGNTIYF. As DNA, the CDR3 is TGTGCCAGCAGCGACGACAGGGGTGGAAACACCATATATTTT.

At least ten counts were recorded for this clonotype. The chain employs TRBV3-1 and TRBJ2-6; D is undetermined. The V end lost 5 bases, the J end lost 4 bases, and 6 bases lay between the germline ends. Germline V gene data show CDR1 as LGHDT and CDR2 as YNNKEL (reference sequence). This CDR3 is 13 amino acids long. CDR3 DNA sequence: TGTGCCAGCAGCAGTATAGGGGCCAACGTCCTGACTTTC. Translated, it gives CASSSIGANVLTF.

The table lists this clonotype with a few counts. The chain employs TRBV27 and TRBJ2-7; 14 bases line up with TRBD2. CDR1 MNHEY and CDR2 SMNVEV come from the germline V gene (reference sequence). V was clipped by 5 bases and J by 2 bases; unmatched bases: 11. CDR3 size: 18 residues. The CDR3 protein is CASSRPGLAGATAYEQYF. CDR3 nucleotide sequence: TGTGCCAGCAGTCGGCCGGGACTAGCGGGGGCAACCGCCTACGAGCAGTACTTC.

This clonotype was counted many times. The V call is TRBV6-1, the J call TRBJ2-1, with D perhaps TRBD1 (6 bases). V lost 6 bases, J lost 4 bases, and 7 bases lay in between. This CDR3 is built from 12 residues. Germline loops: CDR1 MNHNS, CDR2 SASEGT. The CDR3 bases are TGTGCCAGCAGAGGGGGATACAATGAGCAGTTCTTC. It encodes CASRGGYNEQFF.